In its sample, the clone carrying this T cell receptor beta chain was seen many times. Using a J-beta primer mix together with a sample-barcoded 5' primer, a second PCR was run for roughly 6 to 12 cycles. TCRdb redid the calling of the 5' RACE reads with MiXCR, one entry per CDR3 protein. The data hold more than 800,000 distinct CDR3 sequences, with less than 35% observed a single time. This sample was taken from a study of blood T cells in healthy people across ages. The germline gives CDR1 LGHDT, CDR2 YNNKEL (reference sequence). Germline trimming cut 5 bases from V and 5 bases from J; bases unmatched to any gene: 9. There are 15 residues in the CDR3.

This receptor was obtained from a woman aged 80 or over in good health. V usage is TRBV3-1 and J usage is TRBJ2-5; 9 nucleotides align to TRBD1. The sequencing sample was made of blood. The CDR3 reads CASSSYTGGVETQYF. The CDR3 DNA sequence: TGTGCCAGCAGCTCGTATACAGGGGGCGTTGAGACCCAGTACTTC.